This T cell receptor beta chain was identified in a study of cytomegalovirus exposure and HLA in healthy donors. Points from the study as a whole: According to an earlier analysis, most TCR beta V segments yielded productive rearrangements about 87% or about 30% of the time. Follow-up analysis seemed to connect common viral pathogens with several of the most significant clusters identified. Altogether, 160 or so TCR beta chains were recorded as cytomegalovirus-associated. Solely CMV serostatus was available to characterize immune exposure.

PCR primers comprised 60 Vbeta and 13 Jbeta primers. Generated by immunoSEQ multiplex PCR, the TCRdb table keeps only in-frame clones and is missing some. The sample carries 150,000 to 200,000 clones, 68% recorded once. This clone appeared once. Its antigen is currently unknown. The sequence came from a woman aged 18-35 years in good health and CMV-seropositive. The sequenced material came from PBMCs.

The CDR3 DNA reads TGTGCCAGCAGTTTATCAGGGGGGTTCTACGAGCAGTACTTC. This translates into CASSLSGGFYEQYF. V is TRBV28 and J is TRBJ2-7, with D tentatively TRBD1 (7 bases). The CDR3 is made up of 14 amino acids. Trimming pared 1 base from V and 3 bases from J, leaving 10 bases between. Germline values: CDR1 MDHEN, CDR2 SYDVKM.